This T cell receptor (beta chain) was sequenced during a study of T cell responses to AZD1222 COVID-19 vaccine. CDR3 length: 12 residues. V lost 5 bases to trimming and J lost 3 bases; unmatched junction nucleotides: 2. Germline CDR1 reads SQVTM; CDR2 reads ANQGSEA. About this clone: Its target is not known.

Repertoires were generated with immunoSEQ multiplex PCR, while TCRdb's copy carries only in-frame clones and drops some. The sample carries roughly 110,000 clones, about 90% recorded once. The study's findings and limits: Clonal diversity may have been underestimated, and the donors were mostly white British, with more females than males. An increase in Spike-specific TCR breadth and depth was observed after two AZD1222 doses. Among AZD1222 vaccinees, only six or seven were seropositive at baseline. Reportedly, nearly half the spike-specific TCRs target unmutated variant regions.

The chain recombines TRBV29-1 with TRBJ2-7; TRBD1 agrees at 9 bases. The sequence was collected from an adult in good health. Sequences were derived from peripheral blood, sampled on day 0 of AZD1222 vaccination. CDR3 amino acids: CSVSDRGYEQYF. The CDR3 region has the DNA TGCAGCGTTTCGGACAGGGGCTACGAGCAGTACTTC.